Following are 25 T cell receptor beta chains from one sample sequenced in a study of prognosis after radiotherapy for stage I lung cancer. CDR3 of TCR beta was amplified from genomic DNA via a two-round multiplex PCR. First-round PCR employed TRBV- and TRBJ-specific primers for each gene. A single record per CDR3 protein comes from TCRdb applying MiXCR to the multiplex PCR reads. Among 51,000 or so distinct CDR3 sequences listed, 30% to 35% were seen once. The material sequenced was PBMCs, taken before or after stereotactic body radiation therapy (not recorded which). These receptors were taken from a donor aged 50 or older with non-small cell lung cancer.

Worth noting for this clonotype: At one of its ends the junction is not consistent with the germline gene, which may arise from a read error. J is TRBJ2-3 and V is TRBV7-9; D is ambiguous. The CDR3 is 15 amino acids. Looked up from germline, CDR1 is SEHNR and CDR2 is FQNEAQ (reference sequence). The CDR3 coding sequence is TGTGCCATCAGCCCATCGGGCGGTCGCACAGATACGCAGTATTTT. It codes for CAISPSGGRTDTQYF.

For this clonotype: A much more abundant neighbour one base away suggests this may be a read error. The V call is TRBV10-3, the J call TRBJ2-1, with 7 bases identical to TRBD2. V was clipped by 4 bases and J by 8 bases; unmatched bases: 8. The CDR3 spans 14 residues. Germline values: CDR1 ENHRY, CDR2 SYGVKD. The CDR3: CAISGTRYSDEQFF. The DNA of the CDR3 is TGTGCCATCAGTGGGACTAGGTATTCCGATGAGCAGTTCTTC.

Regarding this clonotype: Only one base separates this from a far larger clonotype, so it likely reflects a read error. The chain carries TRBV6-9 and TRBJ2-1; D may be TRBD2 (7 bases). V lost 2 bases and J lost 8, with 25 bases in between. The CDR3 loop spans 18 amino acids. CDR1 is MNHGY and CDR2 is SVAAGI in the germline V gene. Here the CDR3 DNA reads TGTGCCAGCAGTTATAAGAGGGAGGGGGAGGGAGGGCCCTATGAGCAGTTCTTC. It is translated as CASSYKREGEGGPYEQFF.

Remarks on this clonotype: The likely explanation is a read error, given a far larger clone one base away. This sequence joins TRBV6-4 and TRBJ2-1; D uncertain. This CDR3 region has 15 residues. V dropped 3 bases and J dropped 7 bases, with 16 bases sitting between them. Germline assignment: CDR1 MRHNA and CDR2 SNTAGT. The CDR3, as DNA: TGTGCCAGCAGTGAGTCCGCGAGAGAGAGGAATGAGCAGTTCTTC. Translated, it gives CASSESARERNEQFF.

This clonotype occurred many times. The chain has TRBV27 and TRBJ1-1, with D unresolved. CDR1 is MNHEY and CDR2 is SMNVEV in the germline V gene (reference sequence). V was shortened by 4 bases and J by 2 bases, with 8 bases between the two germline ends. CDR3 length: 13 amino acids. CDR3 DNA sequence: TGTGCCAGCAGTTCCTACACCAACACTGAAGCTTTCTTT. It is translated as CASSSYTNTEAFF.

Notes on this clonotype: Since a much larger clone is just one base distant, this may be a read error. The J gene is TRBJ1-4, the V gene TRBV20-1; D is unresolved. Germline assignment: CDR1 DFQATT and CDR2 SNEGSKA (reference sequence). The CDR3 is made up of 14 amino acids. Trimming left V 3 bases short and J 6 bases short, with 14 bases between. The CDR3 reads CSASEAVDDEKLFF. The CDR3 bases are TGCAGTGCTAGCGAGGCAGTCGATGATGAAAAACTGTTTTTT.

As concerns this clonotype: A much larger clonotype is one base distant, so this may be a read error. The CDR3, as DNA: TGTGCCAGCCGGCGGGATGGGGGCGGGGAGCAGTTCTTC. It codes for CASRRDGGGEQFF. The rearrangement uses TRBV6-2 or TRBV6-3 and TRBJ2-1; either TRBD1 or TRBD2 may fit D (6 bases each). V lost 8 bases, J lost 10 bases, and 18 bases lay in between. Germline V gene data show CDR1 as MNHEY and CDR2 as SVGEGT. The CDR3 loop spans 13 amino acids.

This clonotype was detected many times. Here the CDR3 DNA reads TGTGCCAGCAGCTCCCGACAGGGCCACGAGCAGTACTTC. The encoded protein is CASSSRQGHEQYF. The V gene is TRBV5-4, the J gene TRBJ2-7; 7 bases fit TRBD1. The ends lost 3 bases at V and 5 bases at J; junction bases unmatched: 5. This CDR3 region has 13 residues. CDR1 and CDR2 (germline): SGHNT, YYREEE (reference sequence).

V usage is TRBV20-1 and J usage is TRBJ1-2; 7 bases are shared with TRBD1. The trim removed 5 bases at V and 0 bases at J, leaving 12 bases unmatched. Germline V gives CDR1 DFQATT, CDR2 SNEGSKA (reference sequence). CDR3 length: 16 amino acids. CDR3 protein: CSARPGGTDPNYGYTF. For the CDR3, the DNA is TGCAGTGCTCGACCCGGGGGGACAGACCCTAACTATGGCTACACCTTC.

This clonotype showed up many times. The chain carries TRBV7-2 and TRBJ2-7; TRBD2 matches 11 bases. The V segment lost 4 bases and the J segment 3 bases; nucleotides outside the gene matches: 5. CDR3 length: 15 amino acids. Germline values: CDR1 SGHTA, CDR2 FQGNSA. The CDR3 protein is CASSSLSGRDYEQYF. The CDR3 DNA follows: TGTGCCAGCAGCTCCCTTAGCGGGAGGGACTACGAGCAGTACTTC.

This clonotype has a count of ten or more. This chain joins TRBV20-1 and TRBJ2-5, with TRBD1 matching over 12 bases. The ends lost 4 bases at V and 4 bases at J; junction bases unmatched: 7. The CDR3 extends over 15 amino acids. In germline, CDR1 is DFQATT, CDR2 SNEGSKA (reference sequence). As DNA, the CDR3 is TGCAGTGCTACCCCCGGGACAGGGGGCGTAGAGACCCAGTACTTC. This codes for CSATPGTGGVETQYF.

This clonotype was detected ten times or more. The rearrangement joins TRBV6-5 to TRBJ2-7, with 7 bases that match TRBD1. The V and J ends lost 3 bases and 2 bases, in that order; junction bases with no gene match: 7. The CDR3 consists of 15 residues. Germline V CDR1 and CDR2: MNHEY, SVGAGI. The CDR3 region is CASSYTGTDTYEQYF. The CDR3 coding sequence is TGTGCCAGCAGTTATACCGGGACAGACACCTACGAGCAGTACTTC.

The table lists this clonotype with many counts. This chain uses TRBV20-1 with TRBJ2-4, with 7 bases identical to TRBD2. The trim removed 3 bases at V and 1 base at J, leaving 6 bases unmatched. The CDR3 sequence is 15 residues long. From germline, CDR1 is DFQATT and CDR2 SNEGSKA (reference sequence). The chain's CDR3 is CSASDPGRAKNIQYF. The CDR3 DNA reads as TGCAGTGCTAGTGACCCCGGGAGGGCCAAAAACATTCAGTACTTC.

There are a few counts of this clonotype. Possible read error: a much larger clone is one base away. The genes are TRBV9 and TRBJ1-2, with 7 bases fitting TRBD1. Germline CDR1 SGDLS, CDR2 YYNGEE. The CDR3 loop spans 16 amino acids. V lost 4 bases and J lost 5; bases outside the gene matches: 14. The CDR3 loop reads CASSYPSDRLAYGYTF. The CDR3 nucleotides read TGTGCCAGCAGCTACCCTTCGGACAGGCTCGCTTATGGCTACACCTTC.

This clonotype has ten or more counts. The rearrangement uses TRBV14 and TRBJ2-1; D may be TRBD1 or TRBD2 (6 bases each). V was shortened by 2 bases and J by 8 bases, with 16 bases between the two germline ends. The CDR3 is made up of 15 amino acids. Looked up from germline, CDR1 is SGHDN and CDR2 is FVKESK. The CDR3 bases are TGTGCCAGCAGCCAATGGGGGGCTAAAAGGGATGAGCAGTTCTTC. Residues: CASSQWGAKRDEQFF.

This clonotype was seen ten or more times. The rearrangement joins TRBV6-1 to TRBJ1-4, with 7 bases identical to TRBD1. This CDR3 comprises 15 residues. Germline values: CDR1 MNHNS, CDR2 SASEGT. Unmatched junction bases numbered 12, after V lost 10 bases and J lost 4 bases. In DNA form, the CDR3 reads TGTGCCACCTTGATGGGGACAGCACGTAATGAAAAACTGTTTTTT. Translating it yields CATLMGTARNEKLFF.

About this clonotype itself: This likely stems from a read error, as it lies one base from a far larger clone. This chain connects TRBV6-1 to TRBJ1-2; no clear D gene. Germline CDR1 MNHNS, CDR2 SASEGT. The CDR3 sequence is 15 residues long. V was pared by 3 bases and J by 3 bases, with 14 bases between. This chain's CDR3 is CASSDPRVGHYGYTF. CDR3 DNA sequence: TGTGCCAGCAGTGACCCGAGGGTGGGTCACTATGGCTACACCTTC.

In regard to this clonotype: The junction departs from germline at one end; a sequencing error may be responsible. This chain joins TRBV6-2 or TRBV6-3 and TRBJ2-1; perhaps TRBD2 as D (6 bases). The CDR3 runs to 18 residues. Germline assignment: CDR1 MNHEY and CDR2 SVGEGT. This CDR3 reads CASSYRSIRGSAYNEQFF. The CDR3 DNA follows: TGTGCCAGCAGTTACCGCTCGATTCGGGGGTCAGCCTACAATGAGCAGTTTTTC.

As concerns this clonotype: Germline and junction disagree at one end, which may indicate a read error. The chain has TRBV6-1 and TRBJ2-1; D is unclear. The CDR3 length is 13 residues. Germline loops: CDR1 MNHNS, CDR2 SASEGT. The CDR3 DNA reads TGTGCCAGCAGACAATGGTCCTACAATGATCAGTTCTTC. This encodes CASRQWSYNDQFF.

Many counts were recorded for this clonotype. V is TRBV24-1 and J is TRBJ1-5; D may be TRBD1 (5 bases). V lost 10 bases to trimming and J lost 4 bases, with 13 bases between them. Germline V lookup: CDR1 KGHDR, CDR2 SFDVKD. The CDR3 runs to 13 residues. CDR3 sequence: CATQGKQNQPQHF. CDR3 DNA sequence: TGTGCCACTCAGGGTAAGCAGAATCAGCCCCAGCATTTT.

The V call is TRBV6-1, the J call TRBJ1-6, with TRBD1 as a possible D gene (5 bases). The CDR3 totals 15 residues. Germline V CDR1 and CDR2: MNHNS, SASEGT. Trimming cost V 3 bases and J 7 bases, with 13 bases left between them. CDR3 sequence: CASSERGPLNSPLHF. The CDR3 region has the DNA TGTGCCAGCAGTGAGAGGGGACCATTAAATTCACCCCTCCACTTT.

The rearrangement uses TRBV5-1 and TRBJ2-1; 10 positions match TRBD2. Germline CDR1 SGHRS, CDR2 YFSETQ. The CDR3 consists of 16 residues. Trimming at V came to 0 bases and at J to 7 bases, leaving 7 bases not matched to a gene. The chain's CDR3 is CASSLGSSGSGNEQFF. The CDR3 DNA reads TGCGCCAGCAGCTTGGGGTCTAGCGGGAGTGGAAATGAGCAGTTCTTC.

In this sample, this clonotype turned up many times. The rearrangement uses TRBV7-2 and TRBJ2-5, with 10 bases aligning to TRBD2. J was trimmed by 3 bases and V by 7 bases; bases with no gene match: 8. This CDR3 has 15 residues. The germline V gene has CDR1 SGHTA and CDR2 FQGNSA. CDR3 sequence reads: CASKFRLAGEETQYF. CDR3 DNA sequence: TGTGCCAGCAAGTTCCGGCTAGCGGGAGAAGAGACCCAGTACTTC.

This clonotype has a count of ten or more. V usage is TRBV20-1 and J usage is TRBJ1-5; D unresolved. CDR3 length: 13 amino acids. V was cut by 2 bases and J by 5 bases, with 10 bases left in between. Germline V gene sequence: CDR1 DFQATT, CDR2 SNEGSKA (reference sequence). DNA of the CDR3: TGCAGTGCTAGATCGGGGAAGTATCAGCCCCAGCATTTT. Translating it yields CSARSGKYQPQHF.

The table lists this clonotype with many counts. V gene TRBV28 combines with J gene TRBJ2-7; D not certain. Germline CDR1 reads MDHEN; CDR2 reads SYDVKM. The CDR3 consists of 11 residues. Trimming left V 3 bases short and J 7 bases short, with 7 bases between. CDR3 bases: TGTGCCAGCAGTTTTTTCGGGGAGCAGTACTTC. Its protein is CASSFFGEQYF.